This T cell receptor beta chain was sequenced for a study of PD-L1 blockade in urothelial cancer. Time point in this sample: pretreatment peripheral blood. Looked up from germline, CDR1 is SGHAT and CDR2 is FQNNGV. The CDR3 is made up of 18 amino acids. V shed 5 bases, J shed 0 bases, and the junction held 10 bases outside the gene matches. Libraries were prepared by immunoSEQ multiplex PCR; TCRdb keeps only in-frame clonotypes and omits some of them. Of 50,000 to 70,000 clones in the sample, more than 80% were seen once. The receptor was derived from a man between 65 and 79 years old with urothelial cancer. This chain uses TRBV11-2 with TRBJ2-1; TRBD2 agrees at 10 bases. The sample here was PBMCs, taken around atezolizumab (anti-PD-L1) treatment. As DNA, the CDR3 is TGTGCCAGCAGCCCTTCGGGACTAGCGAAAAGCTCCTACAATGAGCAGTTCTTC. It encodes CASSPSGLAKSSYNEQFF.